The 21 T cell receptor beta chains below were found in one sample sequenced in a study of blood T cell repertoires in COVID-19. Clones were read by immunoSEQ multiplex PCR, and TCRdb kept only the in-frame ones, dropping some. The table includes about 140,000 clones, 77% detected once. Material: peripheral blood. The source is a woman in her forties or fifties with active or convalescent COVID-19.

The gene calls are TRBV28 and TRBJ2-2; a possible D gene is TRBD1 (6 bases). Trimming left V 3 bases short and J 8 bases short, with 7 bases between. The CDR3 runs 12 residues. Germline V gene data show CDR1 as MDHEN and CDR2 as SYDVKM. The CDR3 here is CASSLRGGELFF. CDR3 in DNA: TGTGCCAGCAGTTTGAGGGGGGGGGAGCTGTTTTTT.

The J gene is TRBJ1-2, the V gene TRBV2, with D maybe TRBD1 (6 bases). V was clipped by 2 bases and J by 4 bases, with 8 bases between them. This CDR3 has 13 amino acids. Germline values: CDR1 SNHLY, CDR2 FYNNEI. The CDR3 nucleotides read TGTGCCAGCAGTGAAAACAGGGTCTATGGCTACACCTTC. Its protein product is CASSENRVYGYTF.

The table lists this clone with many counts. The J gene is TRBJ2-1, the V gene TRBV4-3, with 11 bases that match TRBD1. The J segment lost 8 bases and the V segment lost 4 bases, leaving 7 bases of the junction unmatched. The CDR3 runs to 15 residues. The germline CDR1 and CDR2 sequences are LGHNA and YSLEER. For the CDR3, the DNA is TGCGCCAGCAGCCCCCTGGACAGGGGGCTGGATGAGCAGTTCTTC. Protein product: CASSPLDRGLDEQFF.

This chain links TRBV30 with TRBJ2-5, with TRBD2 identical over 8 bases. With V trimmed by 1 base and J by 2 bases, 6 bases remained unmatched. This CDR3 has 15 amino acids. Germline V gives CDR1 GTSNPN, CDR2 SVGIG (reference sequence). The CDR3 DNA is TGTGCCTGGAGTGCCACGGGGGGGGCTCAAGAGACCCAGTACTTC. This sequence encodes CAWSATGGAQETQYF.

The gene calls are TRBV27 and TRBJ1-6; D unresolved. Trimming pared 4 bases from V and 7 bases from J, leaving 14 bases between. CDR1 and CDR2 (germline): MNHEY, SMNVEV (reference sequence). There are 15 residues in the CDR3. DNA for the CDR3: TGTGCCAGCAGTTCCCGTCCGGTGGGCAATTCACCCCTCCACTTT. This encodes CASSSRPVGNSPLHF.

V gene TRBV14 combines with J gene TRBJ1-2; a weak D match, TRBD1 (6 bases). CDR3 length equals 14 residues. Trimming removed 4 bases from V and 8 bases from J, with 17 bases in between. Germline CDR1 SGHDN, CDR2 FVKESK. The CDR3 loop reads CASSLRGATGGYTF. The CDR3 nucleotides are TGTGCCAGCAGCCTCCGGGGGGCCACCGGGGGCTACACCTTC.

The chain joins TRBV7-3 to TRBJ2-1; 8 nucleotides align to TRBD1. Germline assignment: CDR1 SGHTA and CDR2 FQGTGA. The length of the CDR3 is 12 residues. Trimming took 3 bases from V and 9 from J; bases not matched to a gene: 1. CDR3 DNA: TGTGCCAGCAGCTTCACAGGGGGTGAGCAGTTCTTC. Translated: CASSFTGGEQFF.

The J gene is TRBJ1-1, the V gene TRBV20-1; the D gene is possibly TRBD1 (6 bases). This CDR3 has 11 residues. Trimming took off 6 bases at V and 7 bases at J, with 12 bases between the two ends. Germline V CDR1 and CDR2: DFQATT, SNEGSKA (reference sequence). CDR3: CSAPDSLEAFF. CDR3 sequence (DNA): TGCAGTGCCCCGGACAGCCTTGAAGCTTTCTTT.

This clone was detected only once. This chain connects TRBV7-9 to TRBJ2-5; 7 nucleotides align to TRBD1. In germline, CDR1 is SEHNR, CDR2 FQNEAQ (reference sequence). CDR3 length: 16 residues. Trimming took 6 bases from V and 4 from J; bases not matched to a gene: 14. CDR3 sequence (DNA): TGTGCCAGCAGGGAGAACAGGGGAACAATAGGAGAGACCCAGTACTTC. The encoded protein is CASRENRGTIGETQYF. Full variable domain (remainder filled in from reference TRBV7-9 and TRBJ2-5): DTGVSQNPRHKITKRGQNVTFRCDPISEHNRLYWYRQTLGQGPEFLTYFQNEAQLEKSRLLSDRFSAERPKGSFSTLEIQRTEQGDSAMYLCASRENRGTIGETQYFGPGTRLLVL.

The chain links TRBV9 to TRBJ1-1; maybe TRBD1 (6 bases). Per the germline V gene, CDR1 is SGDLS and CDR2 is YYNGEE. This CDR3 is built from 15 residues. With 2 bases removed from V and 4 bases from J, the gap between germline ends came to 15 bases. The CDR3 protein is CASSVEGGLVTEAFF. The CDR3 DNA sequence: TGTGCCAGCAGCGTCGAGGGGGGGCTCGTCACTGAAGCTTTCTTT.

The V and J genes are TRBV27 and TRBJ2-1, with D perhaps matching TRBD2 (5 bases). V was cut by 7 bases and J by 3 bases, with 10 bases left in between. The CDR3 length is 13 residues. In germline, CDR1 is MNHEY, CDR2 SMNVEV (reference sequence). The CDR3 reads CASTSGIYNEQFF. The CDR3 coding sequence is TGTGCCAGCACTTCCGGGATCTACAATGAGCAGTTCTTC.

In DNA form, the CDR3 reads TGTGCCTGGAGTGTACAAGTGAACACTGAAGCTTTCTTT. This sequence encodes CAWSVQVNTEAFF. The V call is TRBV30, the J call TRBJ1-1; D unresolved. Germline V gene lookup returns CDR1 GTSNPN and CDR2 SVGIG (reference sequence). Between the trimmed V and J ends, which lost 0 bases and 0 bases, there was a span of 5 bases. The CDR3 runs to 13 residues.

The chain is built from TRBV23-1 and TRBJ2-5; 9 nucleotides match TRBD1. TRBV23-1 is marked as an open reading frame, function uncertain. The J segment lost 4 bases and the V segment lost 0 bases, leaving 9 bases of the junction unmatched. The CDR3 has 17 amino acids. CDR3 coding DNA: TGCGCCAGCAGTCAATCCTCCGGGACAGGGACGGGAGAGACCCAGTACTTC. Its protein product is CASSQSSGTGTGETQYF.

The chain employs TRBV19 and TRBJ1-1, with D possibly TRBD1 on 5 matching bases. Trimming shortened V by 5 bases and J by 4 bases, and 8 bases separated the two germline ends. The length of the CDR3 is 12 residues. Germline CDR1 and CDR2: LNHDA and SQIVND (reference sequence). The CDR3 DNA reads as TGTGCCAGTAGTTGGGGGGGCACTGAAGCTTTCTTT. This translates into CASSWGGTEAFF.

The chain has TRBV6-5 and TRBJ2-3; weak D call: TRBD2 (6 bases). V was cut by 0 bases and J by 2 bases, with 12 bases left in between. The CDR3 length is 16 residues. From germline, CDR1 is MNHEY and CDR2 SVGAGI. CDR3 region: CASSYSFSGITDTQYF. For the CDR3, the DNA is TGTGCCAGCAGTTACTCCTTTAGCGGAATCACAGATACGCAGTATTTT.

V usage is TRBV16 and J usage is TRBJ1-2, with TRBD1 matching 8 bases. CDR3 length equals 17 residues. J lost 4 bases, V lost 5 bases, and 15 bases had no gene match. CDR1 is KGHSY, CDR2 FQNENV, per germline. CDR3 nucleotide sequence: TGTGCCAGCAGCGCCCTCCTCGGACAGGGAAGTGGCTATGGCTACACCTTC. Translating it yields CASSALLGQGSGYGYTF.

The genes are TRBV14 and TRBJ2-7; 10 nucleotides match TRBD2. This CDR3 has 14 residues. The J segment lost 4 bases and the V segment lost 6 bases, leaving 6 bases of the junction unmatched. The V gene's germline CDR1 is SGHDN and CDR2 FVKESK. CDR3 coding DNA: TGTGCCAGCAGGTCTAGCGGGAGAGAGTACGAGCAGTACTTC. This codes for CASRSSGREYEQYF.

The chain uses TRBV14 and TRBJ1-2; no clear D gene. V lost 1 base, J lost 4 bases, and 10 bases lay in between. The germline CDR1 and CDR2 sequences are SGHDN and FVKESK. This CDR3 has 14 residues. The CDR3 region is CASSQGYSIYGYTF. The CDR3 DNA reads TGTGCCAGCAGCCAAGGGTACAGTATCTATGGCTACACCTTC.

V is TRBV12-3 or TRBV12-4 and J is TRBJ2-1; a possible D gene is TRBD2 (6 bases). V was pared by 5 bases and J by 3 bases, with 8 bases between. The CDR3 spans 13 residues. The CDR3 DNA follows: TGTGCCAGCAGTGAGACTAGCTACAATGAGCAGTTCTTC. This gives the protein CASSETSYNEQFF.

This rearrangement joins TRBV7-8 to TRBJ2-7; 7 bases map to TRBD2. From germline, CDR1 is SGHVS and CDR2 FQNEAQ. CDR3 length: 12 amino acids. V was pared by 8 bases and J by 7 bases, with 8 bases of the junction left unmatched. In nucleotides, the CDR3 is TGTGCCAGCGGCGGGGGTTTTGGGGAGCAGTACTTC. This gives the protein CASGGGFGEQYF.

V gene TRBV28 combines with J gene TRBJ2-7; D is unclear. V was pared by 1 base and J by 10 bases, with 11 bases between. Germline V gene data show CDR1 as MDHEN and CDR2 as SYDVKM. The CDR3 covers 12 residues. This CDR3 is CASSLYVGPQYF. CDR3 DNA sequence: TGTGCCAGCAGTTTATATGTTGGCCCCCAGTACTTC.